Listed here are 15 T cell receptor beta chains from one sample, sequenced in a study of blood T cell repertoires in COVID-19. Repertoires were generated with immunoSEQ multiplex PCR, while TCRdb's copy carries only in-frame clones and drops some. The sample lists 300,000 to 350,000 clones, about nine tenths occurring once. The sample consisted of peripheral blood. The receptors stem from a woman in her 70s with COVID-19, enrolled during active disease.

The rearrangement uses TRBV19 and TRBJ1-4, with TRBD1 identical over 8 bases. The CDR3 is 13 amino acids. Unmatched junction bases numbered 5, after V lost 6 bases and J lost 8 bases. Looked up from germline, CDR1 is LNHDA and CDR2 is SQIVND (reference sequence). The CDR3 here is CASSRTGREKLFF. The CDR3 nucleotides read TGTGCCAGTAGCCGGACAGGGCGGGAAAAACTGTTTTTT.

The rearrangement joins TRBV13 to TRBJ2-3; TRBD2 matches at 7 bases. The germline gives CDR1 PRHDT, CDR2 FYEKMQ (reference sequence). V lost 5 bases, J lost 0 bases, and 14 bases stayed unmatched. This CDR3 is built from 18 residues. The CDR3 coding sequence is TGTGCCAGCAGCCCGCGGACTAGGTCCTCGTCTAGCACAGATACGCAGTATTTT. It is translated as CASSPRTRSSSSTDTQYF.

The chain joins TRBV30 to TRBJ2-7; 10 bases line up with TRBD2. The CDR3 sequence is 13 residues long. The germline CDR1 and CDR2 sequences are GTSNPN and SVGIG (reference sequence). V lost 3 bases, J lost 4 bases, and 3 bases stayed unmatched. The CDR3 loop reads CAWRVAGGYEQYF. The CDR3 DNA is TGTGCCTGGAGGGTAGCGGGGGGTTACGAGCAGTACTTC.

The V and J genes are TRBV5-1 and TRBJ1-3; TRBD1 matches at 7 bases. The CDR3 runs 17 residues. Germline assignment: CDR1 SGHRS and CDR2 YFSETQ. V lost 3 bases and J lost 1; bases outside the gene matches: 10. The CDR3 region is CASSYDLQGISGNTIYF. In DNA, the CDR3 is TGCGCCAGCAGCTACGATTTACAGGGGATTTCTGGAAACACCATATATTTT.

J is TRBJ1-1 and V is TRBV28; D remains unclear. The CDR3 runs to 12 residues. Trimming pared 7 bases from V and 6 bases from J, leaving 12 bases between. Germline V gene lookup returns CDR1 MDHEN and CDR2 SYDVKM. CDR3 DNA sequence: TGTGCCAGCAACACCCCAGGCGCTGAAGCTTTCTTT. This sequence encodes CASNTPGAEAFF.

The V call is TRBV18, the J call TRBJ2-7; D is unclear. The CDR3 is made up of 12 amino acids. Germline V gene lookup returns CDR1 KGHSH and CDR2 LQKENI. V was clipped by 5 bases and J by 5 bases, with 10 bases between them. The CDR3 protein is CASSKSENEQYF. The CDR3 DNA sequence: TGTGCCAGCTCAAAATCGGAGAACGAGCAGTACTTC.

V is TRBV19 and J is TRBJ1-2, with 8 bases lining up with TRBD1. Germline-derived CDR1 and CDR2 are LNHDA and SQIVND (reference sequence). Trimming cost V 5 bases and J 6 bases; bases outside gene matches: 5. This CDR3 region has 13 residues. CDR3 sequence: CASSPRGRDGYTF. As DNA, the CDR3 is TGTGCCAGTAGTCCCAGGGGGCGGGATGGCTACACCTTC.

Here the CDR3 reads CASSLVAGGPETQYF. The CDR3 DNA sequence: TGTGCCAGCAGCTTAGTGGCGGGGGGGCCGGAGACCCAGTACTTC. The V and J genes are TRBV7-7 and TRBJ2-5; TRBD2 aligns across 9 bases. The CDR3 contains 15 residues. Germline lookup yields CDR1 SSHAT and CDR2 FNYEAQ (reference sequence). Losses at the gene ends were 1 base for V and 5 bases for J; bases not matched to a gene: 5.

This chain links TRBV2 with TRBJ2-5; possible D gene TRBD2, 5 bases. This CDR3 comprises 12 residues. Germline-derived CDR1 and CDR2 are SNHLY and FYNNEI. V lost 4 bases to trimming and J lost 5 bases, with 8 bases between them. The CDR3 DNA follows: TGTGCCAGCAGTGTGGAGGTTGAGACCCAGTACTTC. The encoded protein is CASSVEVETQYF.

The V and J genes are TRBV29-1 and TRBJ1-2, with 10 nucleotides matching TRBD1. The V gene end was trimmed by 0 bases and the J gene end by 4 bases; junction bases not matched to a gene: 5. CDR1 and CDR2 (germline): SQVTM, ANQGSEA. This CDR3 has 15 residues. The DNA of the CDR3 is TGCAGCGTTGAAGACCCGGGACAGGGGATCTATGGCTACACCTTC. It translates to CSVEDPGQGIYGYTF.

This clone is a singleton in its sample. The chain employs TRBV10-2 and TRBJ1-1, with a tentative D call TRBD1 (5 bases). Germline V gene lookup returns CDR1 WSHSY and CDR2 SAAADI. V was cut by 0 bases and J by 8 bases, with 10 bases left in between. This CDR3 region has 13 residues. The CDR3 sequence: CASSESGLGEAFF. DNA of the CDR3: TGCGCCAGCAGTGAGTCGGGGCTGGGCGAAGCTTTCTTT.

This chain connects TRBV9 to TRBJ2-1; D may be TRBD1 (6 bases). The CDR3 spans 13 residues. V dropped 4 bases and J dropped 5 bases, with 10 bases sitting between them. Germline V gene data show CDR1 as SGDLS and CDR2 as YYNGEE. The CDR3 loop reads CASSPTGDNEQFF. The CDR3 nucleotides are TGTGCCAGCAGCCCGACAGGAGACAATGAGCAGTTCTTC.

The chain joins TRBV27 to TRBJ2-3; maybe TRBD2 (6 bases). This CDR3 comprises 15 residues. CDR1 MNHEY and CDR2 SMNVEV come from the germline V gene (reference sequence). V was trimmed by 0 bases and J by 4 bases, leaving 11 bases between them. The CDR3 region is CASSLSAGGADTQYF. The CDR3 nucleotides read TGTGCCAGCAGTTTATCAGCCGGAGGGGCAGATACGCAGTATTTT.

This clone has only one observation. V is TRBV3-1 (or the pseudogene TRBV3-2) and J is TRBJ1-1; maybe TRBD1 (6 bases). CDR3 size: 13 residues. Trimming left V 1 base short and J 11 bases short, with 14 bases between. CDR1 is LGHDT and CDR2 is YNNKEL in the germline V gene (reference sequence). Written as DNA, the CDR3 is TGTGCCAGCAGCCAAGCCAGAGACAGGCGGGCTTTCTTT. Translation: CASSQARDRRAFF.

The DNA for the CDR3 is TGCGCCAGCAGCCAAGAAACCGGGAGTAATCAGCCCCAGCATTTT. Translated, it gives CASSQETGSNQPQHF. V usage is TRBV4-3 and J usage is TRBJ1-5; no definite D call. CDR3 size: 15 residues. CDR1 LGHNA and CDR2 YSLEER come from the germline V gene. V was pared by 0 bases and J by 4 bases, with 10 bases between.